The 19 T cell receptor beta chains reported below all come from one sample, sequenced in a study of Ad26.COV2.S vaccination and SARS-CoV-2 variants. Assay: immunoSEQ multiplex PCR; the TCRdb copy retains only in-frame clones and omits some. The sample carries 360,000 or so clones, around 86% recorded once. Regarding treatment: 15 to 20 received Ad26.COV2.S at low or high dose, single or two shots; 5 received placebo; per-sample allocation not given. Day 63 after the first vaccine or placebo injection was the time point for sampling. Sequencing was performed on peripheral blood, taken in a trial of Ad26.COV2.S vaccine versus placebo. Receptors were obtained from a person aged 18-65 years who received the Ad26.COV2.S COVID-19 vaccine or a placebo.

V usage is TRBV5-1 and J usage is TRBJ2-5, with TRBD1 matching 8 bases. V was clipped by 3 bases and J by 3 bases; unmatched bases: 1. Germline V gives CDR1 SGHRS, CDR2 YFSETQ. The CDR3 has 13 residues. CDR3 sequence reads: CASSSTGEETQYF. The CDR3 DNA is TGCGCCAGCAGCTCGACAGGGGAAGAGACCCAGTACTTC.

In this sample, this clone turned up once. The V gene is TRBV6-5, the J gene TRBJ2-2; D gene unclear. Germline CDR1 is MNHEY and CDR2 is SVGAGI. V was clipped by 6 bases and J by 4 bases, with 15 bases between them. This CDR3 spans 15 amino acids. CDR3 loop: CASSPAVVATGELFF. The CDR3 nucleotides read TGTGCCAGCAGCCCCGCAGTGGTGGCCACCGGGGAGCTGTTTTTT.

The chain links TRBV11-1 to TRBJ2-5, with TRBD1 matching 9 bases. V lost 5 bases to trimming and J lost 4 bases; unmatched junction nucleotides: 11. The V gene's germline CDR1 is SGHAT and CDR2 FQDESV (reference sequence). The length of the CDR3 is 16 residues. In DNA form, the CDR3 reads TGTGCCAGCAGCGCAGCCGGGACAGGGCCAGCAGAGACCCAGTACTTC. Amino acids: CASSAAGTGPAETQYF.

The rearrangement uses TRBV3-1 (or the pseudogene TRBV3-2) and TRBJ1-6; no reliable D call. With 5 bases removed from V and 7 bases from J, the gap between germline ends came to 15 bases. CDR3 length equals 15 residues. Germline-derived CDR1 and CDR2 are LGHDT and YNNKEL (reference sequence). CDR3 sequence: CASSSGPASNSPLHF. The CDR3 coding sequence is TGTGCCAGCAGCTCTGGCCCAGCCAGCAATTCACCCCTCCACTTT.

This rearrangement joins TRBV19 to TRBJ1-2; D remains ambiguous. The length of the CDR3 is 15 residues. Germline loops: CDR1 LNHDA, CDR2 SQIVND (reference sequence). The V and J ends lost 0 bases and 5 bases respectively, with 13 bases between them. The CDR3 loop is CASSIDRETKYGYTF. DNA of the CDR3: TGTGCCAGTAGTATAGATCGGGAGACGAAGTATGGCTACACCTTC.

This clone has a handful of counts. The CDR3 loop reads CASSAGPNSPLHF. The CDR3 DNA follows: TGTGCCAGCAGTGCCGGGCCTAATTCACCCCTCCACTTT. The rearrangement joins TRBV2 to TRBJ1-6; D is unclear. V was clipped by 4 bases and J by 6 bases, with 7 bases between them. The germline V gene has CDR1 SNHLY and CDR2 FYNNEI. The length of the CDR3 is 13 residues.

The sample holds one count of this clone. V is TRBV18 and J is TRBJ2-2, with D tentatively TRBD1 or TRBD2 (5 bases each). CDR3 size: 15 residues. Trimming took 4 bases from V and 2 from J, leaving 11 bases between them. Germline loops: CDR1 KGHSH, CDR2 LQKENI. The CDR3 loop is CASSQGPPNTGELFF. In DNA form, the CDR3 reads TGTGCCAGCTCACAGGGACCTCCAAACACCGGGGAGCTGTTTTTT.

This sequence joins TRBV4-2 and TRBJ2-1; TRBD2 aligns across 12 bases. V lost 2 bases and J lost 9; bases outside the gene matches: 8. CDR1 LGHNA and CDR2 YNFKEQ come from the germline V gene. The CDR3 extends over 16 amino acids. The CDR3 nucleotides are TGTGCCAGCAGCCAATTCGCTAGCGGGGGGGCGTTTGAGCAGTTCTTC. Amino acid sequence: CASSQFASGGAFEQFF.

A single count supports this clone. The genes are TRBV2 and TRBJ1-6; a weak D match, TRBD1 (5 bases). V was shortened by 4 bases and J by 7 bases, with 14 bases between the two germline ends. The germline V gene has CDR1 SNHLY and CDR2 FYNNEI. CDR3 length: 15 amino acids. In DNA, the CDR3 is TGTGCCAGCAGTGTCACCAGGACAACAAATTCACCCCTCCACTTT. It translates to CASSVTRTTNSPLHF.

The chain employs TRBV13 and TRBJ2-7, with D possibly called TRBD1 or TRBD2 (5 bases each). The CDR3 sequence is 15 residues long. The ends were cut back, 4 bases at V and 2 bases at J, with 15 bases in the middle. Germline V gene data show CDR1 as PRHDT and CDR2 as FYEKMQ (reference sequence). CDR3 loop: CASSSPGTGPYEQYF. CDR3 coding DNA: TGTGCCAGCAGCTCCCCTGGGACGGGGCCCTACGAGCAGTACTTC.

The chain employs TRBV6-1 and TRBJ2-5; no clear D gene. Germline CDR1 is MNHNS and CDR2 is SASEGT. Trimming took 2 bases from V and 0 from J, leaving 10 bases between them. The CDR3 covers 15 residues. For the CDR3, the DNA is TGTGCCAGCAGTGAAAGGCATTTGTACCAAGAGACCCAGTACTTC. Amino acid sequence: CASSERHLYQETQYF.

This sequence joins TRBV19 and TRBJ1-1; tentative D call: TRBD1 (5 bases). Germline V lookup: CDR1 LNHDA, CDR2 SQIVND (reference sequence). Trimming cost V 5 bases and J 6 bases, with 19 bases left between them. CDR3 size: 15 residues. CDR3 in amino acids: CASSPRGENPPEAFF. The CDR3 DNA sequence: TGTGCCAGTAGTCCGAGAGGGGAGAACCCTCCTGAAGCTTTCTTT.

The chain uses TRBV5-1 and TRBJ2-7, with 7 bases lining up with TRBD1. CDR3 length: 12 residues. Germline V CDR1 and CDR2: SGHRS, YFSETQ. V dropped 4 bases and J dropped 6; count of bases not matched to a gene: 4. The CDR3 nucleotides are TGCGCCAGCAGCCCAGGGGGAGTCGAGCAGTACTTC. Translating it yields CASSPGGVEQYF.

This clone was seen a few times. The V call is TRBV28, the J call TRBJ1-6; D gene ambiguous. The CDR3 is 11 amino acids. In germline, CDR1 is MDHEN, CDR2 SYDVKM. V lost 7 bases and J 7 bases, leaving 5 bases between the germline ends. The CDR3 protein is CASTHNSPLHF. The CDR3 DNA follows: TGTGCCAGCACCCACAATTCACCCCTCCACTTT.

The rearrangement uses TRBV19 and TRBJ1-1; D is ambiguous. The germline gives CDR1 LNHDA, CDR2 SQIVND (reference sequence). V was shortened by 7 bases and J by 5 bases, with 20 bases between the two germline ends. CDR3 length equals 15 residues. The CDR3 coding sequence is TGTGCCAGTAAAGGGTGGATGAGGGCGAGGACTGAAGCTTTCTTT. Its translation: CASKGWMRARTEAFF. Supplemented by reference TRBV19 and TRBJ1-1, the full variable domain reads DGGITQSPKYLFRKEGQNVTLSCEQNLNHDAMYWYRQDPGQGLRLIYYSQIVNDFQKGDIAEGYSVSREKKESFPLTVTSAQKNPTAFYLCASKGWMRARTEAFFGQGTRLTVV.

The rearrangement uses TRBV7-9 and TRBJ2-7, with 8 bases aligning to TRBD2. The trim removed 5 bases at V and 2 bases at J, leaving 8 bases unmatched. The CDR3 has 15 amino acids. The germline V gene encodes CDR1 SEHNR and CDR2 FQNEAQ (reference sequence). CDR3 protein: CASSRGSGTTYEQYF. The CDR3 nucleotides are TGTGCCAGCAGCCGGGGTAGCGGGACCACCTACGAGCAGTACTTC. Together with reference TRBV7-9 and TRBJ2-7, the CDR3 gives the full variable domain: DTGVSQNPRHKITKRGQNVTFRCDPISEHNRLYWYRQTLGQGPEFLTYFQNEAQLEKSRLLSDRFSAERPKGSFSTLEIQRTEQGDSAMYLCASSRGSGTTYEQYFGPGTRLTVT.

This chain connects TRBV30 to TRBJ2-1; TRBD2 matches 9 bases. V lost 2 bases to trimming and J lost 4 bases; unmatched junction nucleotides: 6. The CDR3 runs to 15 residues. CDR1 and CDR2 (germline): GTSNPN, SVGIG (reference sequence). CDR3 residues: CAWSLLRGGYNEQFF. DNA for the CDR3: TGTGCCTGGAGTTTGCTGCGGGGGGGATACAATGAGCAGTTCTTC.

The table lists this clone with a count of one. This chain joins TRBV27 and TRBJ2-3, with D uncertain. The CDR3 has 13 residues. Germline V gene data show CDR1 as MNHEY and CDR2 as SMNVEV (reference sequence). The V end lost 5 bases, the J end lost 2 bases, and 8 bases lay between the germline ends. The CDR3 loop is CASSTPYTDTQYF. Here the CDR3 DNA reads TGTGCCAGCAGTACCCCCTACACAGATACGCAGTATTTT.

The chain joins TRBV20-1 to TRBJ2-1, with 8 bases fitting TRBD2. The CDR3 has 14 residues. Losses at the gene ends were 3 bases for V and 7 bases for J; bases not matched to a gene: 8. The germline gives CDR1 DFQATT, CDR2 SNEGSKA (reference sequence). The CDR3 loop is CSASLAGGRNEQFF. For the CDR3, the DNA is TGCAGTGCTAGTCTTGCGGGGGGCCGGAATGAGCAGTTCTTC.